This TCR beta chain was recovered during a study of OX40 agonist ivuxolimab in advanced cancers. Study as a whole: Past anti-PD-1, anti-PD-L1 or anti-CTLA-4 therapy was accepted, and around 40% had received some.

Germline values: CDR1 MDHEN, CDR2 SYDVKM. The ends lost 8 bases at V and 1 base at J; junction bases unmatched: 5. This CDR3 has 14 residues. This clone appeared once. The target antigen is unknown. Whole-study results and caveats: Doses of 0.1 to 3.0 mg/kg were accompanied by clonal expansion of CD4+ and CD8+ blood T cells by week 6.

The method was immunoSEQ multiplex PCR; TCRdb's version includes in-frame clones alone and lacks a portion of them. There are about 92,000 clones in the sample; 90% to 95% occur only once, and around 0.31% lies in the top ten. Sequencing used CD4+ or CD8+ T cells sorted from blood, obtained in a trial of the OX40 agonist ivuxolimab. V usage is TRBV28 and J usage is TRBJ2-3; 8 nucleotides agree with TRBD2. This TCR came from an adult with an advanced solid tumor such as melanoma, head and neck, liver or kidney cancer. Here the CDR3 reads CASCRGGGTDTQYF. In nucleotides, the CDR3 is TGTGCCAGCTGTCGGGGGGGCGGCACAGATACGCAGTATTTT.